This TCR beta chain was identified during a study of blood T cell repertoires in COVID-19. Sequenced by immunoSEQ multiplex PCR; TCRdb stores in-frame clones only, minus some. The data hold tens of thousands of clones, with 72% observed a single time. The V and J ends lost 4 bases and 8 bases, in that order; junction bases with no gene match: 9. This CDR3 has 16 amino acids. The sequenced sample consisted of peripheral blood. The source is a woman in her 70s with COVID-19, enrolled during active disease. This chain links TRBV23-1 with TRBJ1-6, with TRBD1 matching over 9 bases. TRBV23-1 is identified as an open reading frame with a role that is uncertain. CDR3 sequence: CASSLHRDRVHSPLHF. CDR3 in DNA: TGCGCCAGCAGTCTGCACCGGGACAGGGTCCATTCACCCCTCCACTTT.